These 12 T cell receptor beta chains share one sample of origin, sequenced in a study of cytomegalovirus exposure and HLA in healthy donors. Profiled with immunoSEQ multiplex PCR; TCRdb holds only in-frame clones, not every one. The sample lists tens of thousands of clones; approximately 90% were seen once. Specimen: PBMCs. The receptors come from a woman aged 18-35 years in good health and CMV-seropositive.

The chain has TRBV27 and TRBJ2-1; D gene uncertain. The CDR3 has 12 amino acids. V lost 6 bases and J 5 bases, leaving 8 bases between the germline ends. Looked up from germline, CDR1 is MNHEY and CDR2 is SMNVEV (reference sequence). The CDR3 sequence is CASSPGNNEQFF. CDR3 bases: TGTGCCAGCAGCCCAGGAAACAATGAGCAGTTCTTC.

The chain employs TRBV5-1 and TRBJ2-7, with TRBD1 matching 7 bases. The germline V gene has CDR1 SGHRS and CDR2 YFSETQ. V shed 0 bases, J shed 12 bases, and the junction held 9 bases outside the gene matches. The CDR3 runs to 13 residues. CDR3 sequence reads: CASSLASRGRWYF. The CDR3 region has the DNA TGCGCCAGCAGCTTGGCCTCAAGGGGGCGCTGGTACTTC.

The CDR3 DNA sequence: TGTGCCAGCAGCGTAGCTACTCTCAAACAGGGTTTAGGTGAGCAGTTCTTC. Protein product: CASSVATLKQGLGEQFF. The chain employs TRBV9 and TRBJ2-1, with D possibly being TRBD1 (6 bases). CDR1 and CDR2 from the germline V gene are SGDLS and YYNGEE. V lost 0 bases and J 9 bases, leaving 22 bases between the germline ends. This CDR3 contains 17 residues.

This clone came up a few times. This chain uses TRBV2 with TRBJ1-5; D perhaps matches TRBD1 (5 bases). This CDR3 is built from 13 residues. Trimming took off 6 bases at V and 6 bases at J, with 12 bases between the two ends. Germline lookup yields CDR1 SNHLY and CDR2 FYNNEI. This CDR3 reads CASRGGVSQPQHF. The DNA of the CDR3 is TGTGCCAGCAGGGGGGGAGTTTCTCAGCCCCAGCATTTT.

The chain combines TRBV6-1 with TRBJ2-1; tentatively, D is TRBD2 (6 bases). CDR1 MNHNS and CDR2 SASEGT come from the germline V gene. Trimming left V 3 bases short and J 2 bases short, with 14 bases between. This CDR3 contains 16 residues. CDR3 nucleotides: TGTGCCAGCAGTGACCCGGTCGCGGGAACCTACAATGAGCAGTTCTTC. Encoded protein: CASSDPVAGTYNEQFF.

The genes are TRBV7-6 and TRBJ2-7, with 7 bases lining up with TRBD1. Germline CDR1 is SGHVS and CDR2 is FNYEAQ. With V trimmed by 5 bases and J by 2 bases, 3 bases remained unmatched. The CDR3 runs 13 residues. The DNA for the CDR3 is TGTGCCAGCAGCGTCGGACAGGCCTACGAGCAGTACTTC. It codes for CASSVGQAYEQYF.

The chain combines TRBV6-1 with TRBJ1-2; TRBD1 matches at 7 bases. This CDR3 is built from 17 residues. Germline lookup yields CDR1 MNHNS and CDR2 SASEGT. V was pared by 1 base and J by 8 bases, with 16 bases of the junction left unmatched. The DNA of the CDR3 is TGTGCCAGCAGTGAAGGGGCAGGGGGATATGCTGGGGGCGGCTACACCTTC. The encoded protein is CASSEGAGGYAGGGYTF.

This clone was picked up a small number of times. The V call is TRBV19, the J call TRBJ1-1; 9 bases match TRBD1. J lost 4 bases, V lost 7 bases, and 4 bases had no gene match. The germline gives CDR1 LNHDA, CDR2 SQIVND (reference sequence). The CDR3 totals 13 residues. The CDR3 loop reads CASIGQGTTEAFF. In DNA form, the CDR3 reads TGTGCCAGTATCGGACAGGGGACCACTGAAGCTTTCTTT.

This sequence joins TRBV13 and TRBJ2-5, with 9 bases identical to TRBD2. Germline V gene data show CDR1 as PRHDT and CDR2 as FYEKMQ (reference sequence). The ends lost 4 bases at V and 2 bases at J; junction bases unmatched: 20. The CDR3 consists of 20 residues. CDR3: CASSSLGSKARRGGQETQYF. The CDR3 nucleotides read TGTGCCAGCAGCTCCCTGGGGTCAAAAGCTAGGCGGGGGGGACAAGAGACCCAGTACTTC. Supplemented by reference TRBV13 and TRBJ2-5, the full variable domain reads AAGVIQSPRHLIKEKRETATLKCYPIPRHDTVYWYQQGPGQDPQFLISFYEKMQSDKGSIPDRFSAQQFSDYHSELNMSSLELGDSALYFCASSSLGSKARRGGQETQYFGPGTRLLVL.

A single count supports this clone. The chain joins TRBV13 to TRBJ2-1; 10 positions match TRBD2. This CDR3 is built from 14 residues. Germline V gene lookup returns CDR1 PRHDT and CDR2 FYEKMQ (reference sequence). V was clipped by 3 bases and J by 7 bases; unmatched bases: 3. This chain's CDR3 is CASSFERGGNEQFF. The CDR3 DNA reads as TGTGCCAGCAGCTTCGAGCGGGGGGGGAATGAGCAGTTCTTC.

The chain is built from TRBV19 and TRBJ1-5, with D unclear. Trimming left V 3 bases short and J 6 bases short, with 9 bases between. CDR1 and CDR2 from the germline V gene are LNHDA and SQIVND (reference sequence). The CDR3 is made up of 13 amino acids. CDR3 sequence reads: CASSIPGSQPQHF. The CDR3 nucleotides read TGTGCCAGTAGTATCCCGGGTTCTCAGCCCCAGCATTTT.

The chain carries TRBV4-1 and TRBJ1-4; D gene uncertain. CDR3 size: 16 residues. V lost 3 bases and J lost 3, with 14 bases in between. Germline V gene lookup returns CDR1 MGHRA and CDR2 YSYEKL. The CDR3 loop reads CASSQGRVAANEKLFF. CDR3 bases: TGCGCCAGCAGCCAGGGGAGGGTAGCGGCTAATGAAAAACTGTTTTTT.